This entry is about one TCR beta chain. This clone was counted a few times. Its binding antigen is unknown. No base quality information exists; no much larger clone differs at one position. This record comes from a study of PD-1 blockade in classical Hodgkin lymphoma (dated by TCRdb to about 2020). Turning to the overall study: Nivolumab dosing was 3 mg/kg intravenously every 2 weeks, continuing until either disease progression or unacceptable toxicity. The study used CyTOF and TCR beta sequencing to define a peripheral blood immune signature of response to PD-1 blockade in classical Hodgkin lymphoma.

What this sample's time point label stands for: cycle 4 day 1 (C4D1), after five to seven weeks of nivolumab. Every trial patient had relapsed after autologous stem cell transplantation, and cohorts A, B and C differed in prior brentuximab vedotin exposure. The trial cohort included roughly 60 patients with relapsed/refractory classical Hodgkin lymphoma, and each patient had a best overall response of complete response, partial response or progressive disease. Trial patients were treated with single-agent nivolumab in the multi-cohort phase II CheckMate 205 trial. An independent review committee assessed best overall response by applying the 2007 International Working Group response criteria. Trial PBMCs were collected immediately before nivolumab initiation (C1D1) and during therapy at cycle 2 day 1 and cycle 4 day 1. Peripheral blood was collected in 8 mL Vacutainer Cell Preparation Tubes, from which PBMCs were isolated by centrifugation and then cryopreserved.

General study outcomes and caveats: Baseline TCR diversity was reported to be lower in newly diagnosed patients than in healthy donors and to be lower still in relapsed/refractory patients. Patients starting nivolumab less than 1 year after ASCT had lower diversity and were excluded from later analyses to avoid confounding by immune reconstitution. By C4D1, a significant rise was seen in CD4+ TCR diversity but not in CD8+ TCR diversity (p=0.0027 vs p=0.16), and the rise was most apparent among complete responders (p=0.02). Trial patients achieving complete response had baseline diversity similar to newly diagnosed patients, whereas partial responders and progressors had significantly lower diversity. The study covered only a single clinical trial cohort, and the causes of the repertoire differences, possibly disease activity or prior therapy, were still not defined.

The germline V gene sets CDR1 to MGHDK and CDR2 to SYGVNS. At the junction V is shortened by 6 bases and J by 0 bases, with 14 bases in between. The CDR3 measures 16 amino acids from cysteine to phenylalanine. The read is trimmed to its CDR3 DNA, 48 bases read in frame from base 1. The Qiagen DNeasy kit was used to extract genomic DNA both from unsorted PBMCs and from the negatively selected CD4+ and CD8+ fractions. TCR beta CDR3 regions were subjected to amplification by immunoSEQ multiplex PCR with primers that anneal to V and J segments. A synthetic immune receptor repertoire was used to minimize amplification bias, and any remaining bias was removed computationally after sequencing. Regarding the original processing steps: Repertoire diversity was quantified as the Shannon entropy index using custom Python scripts. Unsorted, CD4+ and CD8+ repertoires were analyzed separately, except in combined analyses where CD4+ and CD8+ sequences were merged in silico. Clonal expansion was defined as a frequency increase of at least 2-fold after treatment compared with C1D1, and clones undetected at baseline were assigned a pseudocount of 0.5. Singleton clones were defined as clones with 0 or 1 copy at C1D1, and non-singleton clones were defined as clones with 2 or more copies. By matching protein sequences in sorted samples from the same patient, clones expanded in unsorted samples were annotated as CD4+, CD8+ or unknown. Diversity changes from C1D1 to C4D1 were tested in paired samples using Wilcoxon tests. Here the immuneACCESS table is served through TCRdb, limited to in-frame sequences with V and J called. Missing clones are a known gap in these copies; in checked studies unresolved V genes cover under half, and the rest lacks a known reason. V and J calls and clone size are copied from that table; D and trimming were computed from the DNA. In all, the sample holds tens of thousands of clones, and just under 80% of those were seen once. Around a third of the sample belongs to the ten largest clones.

This chain joins TRBV25-1 to TRBJ2-2; confidence is insufficient to name the D gene. The sequencing used peripheral blood mononuclear cells (PBMCs), collected before the fourth cycle of nivolumab. This clonotype was sampled from a human donor with classical Hodgkin lymphoma. For the CDR3, the sequence is CASRSYGTANTGELFF. The sequenced DNA is TGTGCCAGCAGGTCATATGGTACAGCGAACACCGGGGAGCTGTTTTTT.